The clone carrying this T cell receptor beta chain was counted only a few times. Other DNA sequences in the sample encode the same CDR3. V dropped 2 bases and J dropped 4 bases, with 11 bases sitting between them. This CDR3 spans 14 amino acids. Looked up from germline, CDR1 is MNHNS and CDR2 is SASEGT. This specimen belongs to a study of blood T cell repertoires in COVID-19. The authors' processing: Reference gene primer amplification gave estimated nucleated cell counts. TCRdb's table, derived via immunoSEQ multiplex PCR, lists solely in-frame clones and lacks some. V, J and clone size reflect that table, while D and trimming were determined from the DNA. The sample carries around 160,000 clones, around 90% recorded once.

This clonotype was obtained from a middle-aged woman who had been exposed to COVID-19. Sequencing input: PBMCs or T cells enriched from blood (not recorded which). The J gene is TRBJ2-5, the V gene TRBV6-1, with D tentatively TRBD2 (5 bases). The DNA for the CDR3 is TGTGCCAGCAGTGAACGGGGTAGAGGAGAGACCCAGTACTTC. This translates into CASSERGRGETQYF.